The next 21 T cell receptor beta chains were all read from a single sample in a study of identical twins. TCRdb reprocessed the 5' RACE reads with MiXCR, giving one entry per CDR3 protein. Of approximately 240,000 distinct CDR3 sequences listed, over 12% are singletons. The source material was memory (CD45RO+) T cells sorted from blood. Receptor source: a woman aged 18-29 years in good health.

This clonotype showed up just a few times. The chain recombines TRBV11-2 with TRBJ1-2; D remains ambiguous. Per the germline V gene, CDR1 is SGHAT and CDR2 is FQNNGV. CDR3 length: 13 residues. The ends were cut back, 3 bases at V and 7 bases at J, with 12 bases in the middle. CDR3 sequence: CASSFHLSSGYTF. CDR3 bases: TGTGCCAGCAGCTTCCATCTAAGTAGTGGCTACACCTTC.

The genes are TRBV6-2 or TRBV6-3 and TRBJ2-1; 8 bases match TRBD2. This CDR3 has 20 amino acids. Germline CDR1 and CDR2: MNHEY and SVGEGT. V shed 2 bases and J 6 bases; nucleotides not matched to a gene: 21. As DNA, the CDR3 is TGTGCCAGCAGTTACCCCTACGGGAGGGCCTTGGGCCAAAGACTCAATGAGCAGTTCTTC. It translates to CASSYPYGRALGQRLNEQFF.

This clonotype has ten or more counts. The V and J genes are TRBV7-9 and TRBJ2-1; 7 bases fit TRBD1. The CDR3 has 16 residues. Germline-derived CDR1 and CDR2 are SEHNR and FQNEAQ (reference sequence). J gave up 0 bases and V 5 bases, and 7 bases lay outside the gene matches. The CDR3 nucleotides read TGTGCCAGCAGCACCCTGACAGGGAGCTCCTACAATGAGCAGTTCTTC. It is translated as CASSTLTGSSYNEQFF.

A few counts support this clonotype. V gene TRBV9 combines with J gene TRBJ2-1; TRBD2 matches at 15 bases. The CDR3 totals 15 residues. In germline, CDR1 is SGDLS, CDR2 YYNGEE. V trimming: 0 bases; J trimming: 10 bases; junction bases outside the gene matches: 2. CDR3 residues: CASSVDGTSGREQFF. The CDR3 coding sequence is TGTGCCAGCAGCGTAGACGGGACTAGCGGGAGGGAGCAGTTCTTC.

The table lists this clonotype with a few counts. This chain links TRBV6-1 with TRBJ2-2; D is unresolved. The germline V gene encodes CDR1 MNHNS and CDR2 SASEGT. Trimming pared 8 bases from V and 0 bases from J, leaving 16 bases between. This CDR3 spans 16 amino acids. The CDR3, as DNA: TGTGCCAGCGGTGGGCATGCGGCCTCGAACACCGGGGAGCTGTTTTTT. It encodes CASGGHAASNTGELFF.

The gene calls are TRBV4-1 and TRBJ1-1, with a tentative D call TRBD1 (5 bases). V dropped 3 bases and J dropped 0 bases, with 8 bases sitting between them. The CDR3 spans 14 residues. The germline V gene has CDR1 MGHRA and CDR2 YSYEKL. For the CDR3, the DNA is TGCGCCAGCAGCCAGCTGGGGGTGAACACTGAAGCTTTCTTT. This encodes CASSQLGVNTEAFF.

This clonotype appeared a few times. The genes are TRBV12-3 or TRBV12-4 and TRBJ2-1; 9 positions match TRBD2. After removal of 6 bases from V and 4 bases from J, the junction contained 10 bases not matched to a gene. There are 16 residues in the CDR3. The CDR3 sequence is CASSSQSGGWYNEQFF. The CDR3 region has the DNA TGTGCCAGCAGCTCCCAAAGCGGGGGGTGGTACAATGAGCAGTTCTTC.

This clonotype was counted a few times. The V and J genes are TRBV6-1 and TRBJ2-5, with 9 bases fitting TRBD2. The CDR3 is made up of 14 amino acids. Germline V lookup: CDR1 MNHNS, CDR2 SASEGT. Trimming cost V 4 bases and J 4 bases; bases outside gene matches: 4. Here the CDR3 DNA reads TGTGCCAGCAGTGGCGGGAGGGCCACAGAGACCCAGTACTTC. It codes for CASSGGRATETQYF.

The chain uses TRBV5-1 and TRBJ2-2, with D perhaps matching TRBD1 or TRBD2 (5 bases each). The CDR3 totals 15 residues. Trimming took off 0 bases at V and 7 bases at J, with 13 bases between the two ends. Germline V gives CDR1 SGHRS, CDR2 YFSETQ. CDR3 in DNA: TGCGCCAGCAGCTTGGTGGGGGTGAGCATCGGGGAGCTGTTTTTT. Its protein product is CASSLVGVSIGELFF.

This clonotype was detected a few times. The V and J genes are TRBV3-1 and TRBJ1-2; 7 positions match TRBD1. CDR1 and CDR2 from the germline V gene are LGHDT and YNNKEL (reference sequence). The CDR3 is made up of 14 amino acids. Germline trimming cut 6 bases from V and 5 bases from J; bases unmatched to any gene: 9. CDR3 in DNA: TGTGCCAGCAGTCGGACCGGGACAGAATATGGCTACACCTTC. This translates into CASSRTGTEYGYTF.

The chain is built from TRBV6-2 or TRBV6-3 and TRBJ2-3; no clear D gene. CDR3 length: 11 residues. In germline, CDR1 is MNHEY, CDR2 SVGEGT. Trimming removed 7 bases at V and 6 bases at J, with 8 bases between. CDR3 sequence (DNA): TGTGCCAGCAAGGTTGGGGATACGCAGTATTTT. Translating it yields CASKVGDTQYF.

The sample holds a few counts of this clonotype. The rearrangement links TRBV5-1 to TRBJ1-6; no definite D call. V was clipped by 4 bases and J by 6 bases, with 11 bases between them. The CDR3 contains 14 residues. The V gene's germline CDR1 is SGHRS and CDR2 YFSETQ. DNA of the CDR3: TGCGCCAGCAGCGGGGTGGCGATTAATTCACCCCTCCACTTT. Amino acids: CASSGVAINSPLHF.

This clonotype has a handful of counts. The chain carries TRBV7-2 and TRBJ2-1; unclear D gene. Germline V lookup: CDR1 SGHTA, CDR2 FQGNSA. The CDR3 is 15 amino acids. V lost 3 bases and J lost 1, with 10 bases in between. The CDR3 DNA reads TGTGCCAGCAGCTTCGGGTCCGTTTCCTACAATGAGCAGTTCTTC. Its protein product is CASSFGSVSYNEQFF.

This clonotype appeared many times. The V gene is TRBV2, the J gene TRBJ1-1; TRBD1 matches 12 bases. The junction had 6 bases not matched to a gene; V was cut back by 3 bases and J by 1 base. CDR1 and CDR2 (germline): SNHLY, FYNNEI. The length of the CDR3 is 17 residues. CDR3 residues: CASSDSGTGGANTEAFF. The CDR3 DNA sequence: TGTGCCAGCAGTGATTCCGGGACAGGGGGCGCGAACACTGAAGCTTTCTTT.

This clonotype came up a few times. One end of the junction does not line up with germline, which may come from a read error. For the CDR3, the DNA is TGCAGTGGATGGTGGCAGGGGTACAGTGAGCAGTTCTTC. Protein sequence: CSGWWQGYSEQFF. This rearrangement joins TRBV20-1 to TRBJ2-1, with D possibly being TRBD1 (6 bases). Germline loops: CDR1 DFQATT, CDR2 SNEGSKA (reference sequence). The CDR3 contains 13 residues.

This clonotype was counted only a few times. This chain uses TRBV6-4 with TRBJ2-2; 12 bases line up with TRBD2. The germline V gene has CDR1 MRHNA and CDR2 SNTAGT. J was trimmed by 0 bases and V by 0 bases; bases with no gene match: 2. CDR3 size: 18 residues. DNA of the CDR3: TGTGCCAGCAGTGACTCCGCTAGCGGGAGGGCGAACACCGGGGAGCTGTTTTTT. Amino acid sequence: CASSDSASGRANTGELFF.

The chain links TRBV5-1 to TRBJ2-1, with 9 bases lining up with TRBD1. The V gene end was trimmed by 2 bases and the J gene end by 9 bases; junction bases not matched to a gene: 12. Germline V gene data show CDR1 as SGHRS and CDR2 as YFSETQ. The length of the CDR3 is 16 residues. The CDR3 protein is CASSFQIQGALGEQFF. Here the CDR3 DNA reads TGCGCCAGCAGCTTCCAGATACAGGGGGCGCTAGGTGAGCAGTTCTTC.

V usage is TRBV5-4 and J usage is TRBJ2-2; TRBD2 agrees at 7 bases. The CDR3 sequence is 16 residues long. CDR1 is SGHNT and CDR2 is YYREEE in the germline V gene (reference sequence). J was trimmed by 2 bases and V by 0 bases; bases with no gene match: 4. CDR3 sequence reads: CASSLEAGLNTGELFF. The DNA for the CDR3 is TGTGCCAGCAGCTTGGAAGCGGGACTTAACACCGGGGAGCTGTTTTTT.

The V call is TRBV19, the J call TRBJ2-1; 12 positions match TRBD2. The V gene's germline CDR1 is LNHDA and CDR2 SQIVND (reference sequence). This CDR3 has 15 amino acids. V lost 3 bases to trimming and J lost 10 bases; unmatched junction nucleotides: 7. The CDR3 DNA follows: TGTGCCAGTAGTATGACTAGCGGGAGATTGAACGAGCAGTTCTTC. Its protein is CASSMTSGRLNEQFF.

This chain's CDR3 is CASSSGRVRSTDTQYF. CDR3 coding DNA: TGTGCCAGCAGCTCGGGACGGGTTAGATCCACAGATACGCAGTATTTT. The V call is TRBV7-2, the J call TRBJ2-3, with D tentatively TRBD1 or TRBD2 (5 bases each). This CDR3 spans 16 amino acids. The V gene's germline CDR1 is SGHTA and CDR2 FQGNSA. V shed 4 bases and J shed 2 bases, with 16 bases lying between them.

The rearrangement links TRBV20-1 to TRBJ2-3; TRBD2 matches 8 bases. The CDR3 sequence is 14 residues long. Germline-derived CDR1 and CDR2 are DFQATT and SNEGSKA (reference sequence). V was pared by 6 bases and J by 0 bases, with 5 bases of the junction left unmatched. DNA for the CDR3: TGCAGTGCGCCGACTAGCGCTAGCACAGATACGCAGTATTTT. Translated, it gives CSAPTSASTDTQYF.